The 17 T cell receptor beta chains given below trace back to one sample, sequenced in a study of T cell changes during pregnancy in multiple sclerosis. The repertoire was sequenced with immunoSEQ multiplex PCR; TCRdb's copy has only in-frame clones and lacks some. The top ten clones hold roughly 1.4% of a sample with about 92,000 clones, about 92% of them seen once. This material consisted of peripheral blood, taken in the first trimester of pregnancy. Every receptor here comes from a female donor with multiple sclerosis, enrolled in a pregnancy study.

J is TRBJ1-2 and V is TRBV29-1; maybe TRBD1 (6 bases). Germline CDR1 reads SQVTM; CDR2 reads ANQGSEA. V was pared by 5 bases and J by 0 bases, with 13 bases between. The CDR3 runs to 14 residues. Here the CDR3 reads CSVYRDTANYGYTF. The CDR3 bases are TGCAGCGTTTACCGGGACACAGCTAACTATGGCTACACCTTC.

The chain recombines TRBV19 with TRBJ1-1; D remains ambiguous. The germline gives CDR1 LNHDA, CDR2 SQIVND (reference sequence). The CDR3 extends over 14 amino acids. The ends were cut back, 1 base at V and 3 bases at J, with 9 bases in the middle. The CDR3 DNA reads TGTGCCAGTAGTATAGGCCTAACGTACACTGAAGCTTTCTTT. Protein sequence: CASSIGLTYTEAFF.

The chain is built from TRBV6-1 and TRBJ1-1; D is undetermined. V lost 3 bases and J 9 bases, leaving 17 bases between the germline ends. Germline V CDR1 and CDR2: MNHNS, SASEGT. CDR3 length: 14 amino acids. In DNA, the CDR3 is TGTGCCAGCAGTGATGAAAAGCTAAAAGCTAAAGCTTTCTTT. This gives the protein CASSDEKLKAKAFF.

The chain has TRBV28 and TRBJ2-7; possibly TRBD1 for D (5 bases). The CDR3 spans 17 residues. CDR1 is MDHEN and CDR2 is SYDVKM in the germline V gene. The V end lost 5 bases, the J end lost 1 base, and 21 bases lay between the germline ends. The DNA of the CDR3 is TGTGCCAGCAGTCCCACGGCCCCAGCAGGGCCTTCCTACGAGCAGTACTTC. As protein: CASSPTAPAGPSYEQYF.

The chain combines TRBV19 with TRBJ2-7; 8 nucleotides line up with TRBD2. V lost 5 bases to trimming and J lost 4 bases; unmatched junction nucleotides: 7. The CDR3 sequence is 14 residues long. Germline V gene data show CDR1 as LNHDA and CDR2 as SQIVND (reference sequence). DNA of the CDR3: TGTGCCAGTAGTCCTGGGACTAGAGGGTACGAGCAGTACTTC. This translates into CASSPGTRGYEQYF. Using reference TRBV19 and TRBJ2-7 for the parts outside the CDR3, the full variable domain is DGGITQSPKYLFRKEGQNVTLSCEQNLNHDAMYWYRQDPGQGLRLIYYSQIVNDFQKGDIAEGYSVSREKKESFPLTVTSAQKNPTAFYLCASSPGTRGYEQYFGPGTRLTVT.

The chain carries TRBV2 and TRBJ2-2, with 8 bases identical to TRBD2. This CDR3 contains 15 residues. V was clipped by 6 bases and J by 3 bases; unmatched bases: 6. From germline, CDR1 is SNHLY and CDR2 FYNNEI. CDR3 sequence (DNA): TGTGCCAGCAGAGCAGCGGGAGCGGACACCGGGGAGCTGTTTTTT. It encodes CASRAAGADTGELFF.

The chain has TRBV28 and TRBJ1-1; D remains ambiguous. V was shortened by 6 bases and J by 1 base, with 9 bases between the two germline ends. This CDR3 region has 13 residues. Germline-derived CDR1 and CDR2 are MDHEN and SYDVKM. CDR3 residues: CASSPLWNTEAFF. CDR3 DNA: TGTGCCAGCAGCCCCCTCTGGAACACTGAAGCTTTCTTT.

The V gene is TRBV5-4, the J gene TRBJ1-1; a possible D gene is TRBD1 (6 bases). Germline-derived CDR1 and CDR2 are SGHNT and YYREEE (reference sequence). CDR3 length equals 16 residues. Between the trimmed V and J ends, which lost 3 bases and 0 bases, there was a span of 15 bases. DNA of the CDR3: TGTGCCAGCAGCTGGGGGGGGGCGGGCTTGAACACTGAAGCTTTCTTT. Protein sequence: CASSWGGAGLNTEAFF. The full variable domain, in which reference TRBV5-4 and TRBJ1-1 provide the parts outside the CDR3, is ETGVTQSPTHLIKTRGQQVTLRCSSQSGHNTVSWYQQALGQGPQFIFQYYREEENGRGNFPPRFSGLQFPNYSSELNVNALELDDSALYLCASSWGGAGLNTEAFFGQGTRLTVV.

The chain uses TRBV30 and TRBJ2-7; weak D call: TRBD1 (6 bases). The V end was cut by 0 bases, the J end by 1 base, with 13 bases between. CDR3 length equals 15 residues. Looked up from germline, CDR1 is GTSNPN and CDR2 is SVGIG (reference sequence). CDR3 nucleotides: TGTGCCTGGAGTGTTTGGGACACCCAGTCCTACGAGCAGTACTTC. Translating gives CAWSVWDTQSYEQYF.

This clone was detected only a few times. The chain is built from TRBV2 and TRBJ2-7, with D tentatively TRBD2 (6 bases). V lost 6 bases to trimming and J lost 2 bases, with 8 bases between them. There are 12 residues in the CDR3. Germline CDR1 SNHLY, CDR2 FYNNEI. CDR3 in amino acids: CASRGLTYEQYF. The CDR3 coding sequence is TGTGCCAGCAGGGGACTTACCTACGAGCAGTACTTC.

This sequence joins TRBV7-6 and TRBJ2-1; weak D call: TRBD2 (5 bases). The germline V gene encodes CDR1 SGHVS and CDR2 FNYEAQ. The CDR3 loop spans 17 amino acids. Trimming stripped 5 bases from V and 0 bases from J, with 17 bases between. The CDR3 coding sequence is TGTGCCAGCAGCAGACCTTCACTAGAAAGCTCCTACAATGAGCAGTTCTTC. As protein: CASSRPSLESSYNEQFF. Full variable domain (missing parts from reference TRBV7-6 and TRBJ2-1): GAGVSQSPRYKVTKRGQDVALRCDPISGHVSLYWYRQALGQGPEFLTYFNYEAQQDKSGLPNDRFSAERPEGSISTLTIQRTEQRDSAMYRCASSRPSLESSYNEQFFGPGTRLTVL.

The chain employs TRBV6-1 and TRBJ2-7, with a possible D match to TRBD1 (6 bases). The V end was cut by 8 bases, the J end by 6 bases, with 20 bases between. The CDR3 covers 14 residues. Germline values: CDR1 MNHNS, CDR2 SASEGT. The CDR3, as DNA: TGTGCCAGCGGGAGAACAGGGATTAACGCCGAGCAGTACTTC. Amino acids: CASGRTGINAEQYF.

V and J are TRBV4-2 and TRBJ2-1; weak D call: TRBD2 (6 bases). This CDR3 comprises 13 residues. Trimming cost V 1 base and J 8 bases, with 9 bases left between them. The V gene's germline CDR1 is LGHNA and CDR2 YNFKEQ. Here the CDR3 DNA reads TGTGCCAGCAGCCAAGCCGGGAGCTATGAGCAGTTCTTC. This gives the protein CASSQAGSYEQFF.

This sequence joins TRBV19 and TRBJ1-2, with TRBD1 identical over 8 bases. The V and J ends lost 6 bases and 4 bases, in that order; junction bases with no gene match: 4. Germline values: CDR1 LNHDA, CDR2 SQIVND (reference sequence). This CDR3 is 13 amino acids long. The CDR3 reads CASRAGTGYGYTF. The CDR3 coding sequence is TGTGCCAGTAGGGCCGGGACAGGCTATGGCTACACCTTC.

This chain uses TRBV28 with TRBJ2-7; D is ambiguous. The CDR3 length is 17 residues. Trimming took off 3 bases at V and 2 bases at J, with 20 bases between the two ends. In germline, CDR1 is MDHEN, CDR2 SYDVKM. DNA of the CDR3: TGTGCCAGCAGTTTGCGCCACATGCGTCGACTTACCTACGAGCAGTACTTC. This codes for CASSLRHMRRLTYEQYF.

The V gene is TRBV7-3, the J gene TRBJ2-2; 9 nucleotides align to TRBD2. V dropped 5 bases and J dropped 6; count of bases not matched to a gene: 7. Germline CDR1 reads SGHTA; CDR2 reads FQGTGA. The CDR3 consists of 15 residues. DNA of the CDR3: TGTGCCAGCAGCCCGAGTAGCGGGAGTCCCGGGGAGCTGTTTTTT. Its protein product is CASSPSSGSPGELFF.

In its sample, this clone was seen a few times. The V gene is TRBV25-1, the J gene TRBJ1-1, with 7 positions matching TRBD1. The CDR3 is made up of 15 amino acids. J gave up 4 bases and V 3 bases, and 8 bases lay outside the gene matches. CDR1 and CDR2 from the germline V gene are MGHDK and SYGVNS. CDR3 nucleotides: TGTGCCAGCAGTGACCCCGGCAGGGGGAGCACTGAAGCTTTCTTT. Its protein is CASSDPGRGSTEAFF.